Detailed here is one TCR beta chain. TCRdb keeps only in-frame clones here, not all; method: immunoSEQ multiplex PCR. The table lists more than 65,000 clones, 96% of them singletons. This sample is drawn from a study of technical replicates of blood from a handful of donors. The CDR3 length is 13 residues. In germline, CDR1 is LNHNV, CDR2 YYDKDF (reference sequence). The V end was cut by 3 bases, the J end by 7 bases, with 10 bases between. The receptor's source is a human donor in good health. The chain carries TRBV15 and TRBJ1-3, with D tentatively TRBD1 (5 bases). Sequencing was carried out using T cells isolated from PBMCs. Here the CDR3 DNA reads TGTGCCACCAGCAGTGGGGAGGGGAACACCATATATTTT. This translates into CATSSGEGNTIYF.